What follows are 14 T cell receptor beta chains derived from one specimen sequenced in a study of T cells after yellow fever vaccination. Using its own MiXCR run on the 5' RACE reads, TCRdb lists one record per CDR3 protein. The table lists about 170,000 distinct CDR3 sequences, approximately 10% of them singletons. The specimen was CD8+ T cells sorted from PBMCs, collected 15 days after the yellow fever booster vaccination. These receptors were obtained from a man younger than 35 who received the YFV17D yellow fever vaccine.

This chain links TRBV4-1 with TRBJ1-1, with D tentatively TRBD1 (6 bases). Per germline, CDR1 MGHRA and CDR2 YSYEKL. The CDR3 extends over 16 amino acids. Trimming removed 0 bases at V and 3 bases at J, with 14 bases between. In nucleotides, the CDR3 is TGCGCCAGCAGCCAAGATGGGGGTTGGACAGACACTGAAGCTTTCTTT. Translation gives CASSQDGGWTDTEAFF.

This clonotype was picked up a small number of times. The rearrangement joins TRBV10-3 to TRBJ2-2, with D unresolved. Germline CDR1 and CDR2: ENHRY and SYGVKD. This CDR3 comprises 10 residues. The germline V and J ends were trimmed by 6 bases and 8 bases, with 4 bases remaining between them. CDR3 DNA: TGTGCCATCAGAGCTGGGGAGCTGTTTTTT. Protein product: CAIRAGELFF.

The genes are TRBV4-3 and TRBJ1-2; no clear D. Germline CDR1 LGHNA, CDR2 YSLEER. This CDR3 contains 13 residues. Deletions cut 5 bases from V and 7 bases from J, with 14 bases between. CDR3 region: CASSDMYRRGYTF. The DNA for the CDR3 is TGCGCCAGCAGCGATATGTACAGACGTGGCTACACCTTC.

This clonotype was counted only a few times. This chain joins TRBV6-2 or TRBV6-3 and TRBJ2-1, with 7 bases identical to TRBD2. CDR3 length equals 14 residues. Germline CDR1 and CDR2: MNHEY and SVGEGT. The V and J ends lost 7 bases and 8 bases, in that order; junction bases with no gene match: 11. This CDR3 is CASTLFGGRDEQFF. The DNA for the CDR3 is TGTGCCAGCACCCTATTCGGGGGGAGGGATGAGCAGTTCTTC.

The chain uses TRBV9 and TRBJ1-2; D is unresolved. The CDR3 runs to 11 residues. V lost 4 bases and J lost 9, with 10 bases in between. Germline V gene data show CDR1 as SGDLS and CDR2 as YYNGEE. The CDR3 region is CASSQQRSYTF. The DNA for the CDR3 is TGTGCCAGCAGCCAACAGAGGAGCTACACCTTC.

This clonotype was observed a few times. The gene calls are TRBV7-2 and TRBJ1-6, with TRBD1 matching over 8 bases. In germline, CDR1 is SGHTA, CDR2 FQGNSA. The CDR3 has 14 residues. V dropped 5 bases and J dropped 10; count of bases not matched to a gene: 7. The CDR3 region is CASSADDRGSPLHF. The CDR3 coding sequence is TGTGCCAGCAGCGCGGACGACAGGGGCTCACCCCTCCACTTT.

This clonotype turned up a few times. The chain recombines TRBV4-1 with TRBJ2-7; the match to TRBD2 covers 8 bases. Germline V gives CDR1 MGHRA, CDR2 YSYEKL. Unmatched junction bases numbered 12, after V lost 4 bases and J lost 4 bases. CDR3 size: 16 residues. The CDR3, as DNA: TGCGCCAGCAGCCCGCCCCTTGGCCGGGAGGGGTACGAGCAGTACTTC. Amino acids: CASSPPLGREGYEQYF.

The table lists this clonotype with a few counts. The J gene is TRBJ2-7, the V gene TRBV12-3 or TRBV12-4; D could derive from TRBD1 or TRBD2 (5 bases each). Trimming removed 6 bases at V and 0 bases at J, with 12 bases between. The CDR3 runs to 14 residues. The CDR3 DNA sequence: TGTGCCAGCAGCAGGGAGCGGAACTCCTACGAGCAGTACTTC. Translating gives CASSRERNSYEQYF.

This clonotype showed up just a few times. The V gene is TRBV12-3 or TRBV12-4, the J gene TRBJ2-1, with 11 bases matching TRBD1. This CDR3 is 14 amino acids long. Trimming took 5 bases from V and 9 from J; bases not matched to a gene: 6. In DNA, the CDR3 is TGTGCCAGCAGTGAGGACAGGGGGCTTTTTGAGCAGTTCTTC. Translating it yields CASSEDRGLFEQFF.

This clonotype is medium-sized (0.01 to 0.1%) in the sample. This sequence joins TRBV6-2 or TRBV6-3 and TRBJ2-2; no clear D. Germline V gene sequence: CDR1 MNHEY, CDR2 SVGEGT. V was clipped by 0 bases and J by 1 base, with 9 bases between them. The CDR3 contains 16 residues. CDR3 region: CASSYSADENTGELFF. As DNA, the CDR3 is TGTGCCAGCAGTTACTCTGCGGACGAGAACACCGGGGAGCTGTTTTTT.

This clonotype was seen at least ten times. The chain joins TRBV27 to TRBJ2-7; D is unclear. V was clipped by 3 bases and J by 0 bases, with 15 bases between them. Per germline, CDR1 MNHEY and CDR2 SMNVEV (reference sequence). The CDR3 is 16 residues long. Here the CDR3 reads CASSLSTTGSSYEQYF. The CDR3 nucleotides are TGTGCCAGCAGTTTGAGTACGACGGGTAGCTCCTACGAGCAGTACTTC.

The rearrangement links TRBV7-9 to TRBJ1-6, with D maybe TRBD1 (6 bases). Trimming shortened V by 5 bases and J by 10 bases, and 12 bases separated the two germline ends. Germline CDR1 is SEHNR and CDR2 is FQNEAQ (reference sequence). The CDR3 is 13 residues long. CDR3 sequence (DNA): TGTGCCAGCAGCCCCGGGGGCTTGTCACCCCTCCACTTT. It specifies CASSPGGLSPLHF.

The chain uses TRBV30 and TRBJ1-2; D uncertain. The CDR3 consists of 14 residues. The germline V gene encodes CDR1 GTSNPN and CDR2 SVGIG (reference sequence). Trimming shortened V by 0 bases and J by 3 bases, and 11 bases separated the two germline ends. As DNA, the CDR3 is TGTGCCTGGAGTGTATTCGGGATCGACTATGGCTACACCTTC. Translating it yields CAWSVFGIDYGYTF.

This clonotype was counted only a few times. The CDR3 DNA sequence: TGTGCCAGCAGTCTCTACACAGGGGCTCAGCCCCAGCATTTT. Its protein is CASSLYTGAQPQHF. This rearrangement joins TRBV12-3 or TRBV12-4 to TRBJ1-5; 7 bases map to TRBD1. The CDR3 has 14 residues. V lost 5 bases to trimming and J lost 6 bases; unmatched junction nucleotides: 7.